Below, 7 T cell receptor beta chains from the same sample are listed, as sequenced in a study of tumor and adjacent non-tumor tissue in lung cancer. TCRbeta libraries were built with three rounds of nested PCR, modified from ARM-PCR. TCRdb redid the calling of the multiplex PCR reads with MiXCR, one entry per CDR3 protein. The sample lists about 93,000 distinct CDR3 sequences, 67% seen once, with 15% to 20% in the top ten. The template was RNA from unsorted bulk tissue. Material for sequencing was lung tumor tissue. These receptors were obtained from a man aged 55 to 70 with non-small cell lung cancer.

In the case of this clonotype: A read error may produce the germline difference seen at one junction end. This chain uses TRBV12-3 or TRBV12-4 with TRBJ2-1; D is perhaps TRBD2 (6 bases). CDR3 length: 15 amino acids. This CDR3 is CDSSLMAGKNSEQFF. DNA for the CDR3: TGTGACAGCAGTTTAATGGCGGGGAAAAACAGTGAGCAGTTCTTC.

This clonotype has more than one count but fewer than ten. The J gene is TRBJ2-5, the V gene TRBV20-1; D ambiguous. Germline CDR1 and CDR2: DFQATT and SNEGSKA (reference sequence). The germline V and J ends were trimmed by 6 bases and 5 bases, with 13 bases remaining between them. The CDR3 spans 12 residues. CDR3 in amino acids: CSAPESVETQYF. The CDR3 DNA reads TGCAGTGCCCCAGAATCGGTTGAGACCCAGTACTTC.

On this clonotype: It is likely a read error, because the conserved phenylalanine at the end of the CDR3 is missing. The V gene is TRBV20-1, the J gene TRBJ2-5; 8 bases map to TRBD2. The CDR3 extends over 13 amino acids. V lost 8 bases to trimming and J lost 4 bases; unmatched junction nucleotides: 9. CDR1 and CDR2 from the germline V gene are DFQATT and SNEGSKA (reference sequence). CDR3 coding DNA: TGCAGTTCCATAACGGGGGGGCCAGAGACCCAGTACCTC. Residues: CSSITGGPETQYL.

Concerning this clonotype itself: A much larger clone lies one base from this, so it may be a read error. The chain employs TRBV28 and TRBJ1-1, with D uncertain. The CDR3 consists of 13 residues. The V end was cut by 7 bases, the J end by 4 bases, with 13 bases between. From germline, CDR1 is MDHEN and CDR2 SYDVKM. In DNA form, the CDR3 reads TGTGCCAGCATCCTGGAAATGAGCACTGAAGCTTTCTTT. Its translation: CASILEMSTEAFF.

Remarks on this clonotype: One end of the junction fails to match germline, which may point to a read error. The gene calls are TRBV6-1 and TRBJ2-7; D gene unclear. The CDR3 consists of 11 residues. Germline V lookup: CDR1 MNHNS, CDR2 SASEGT. The CDR3 here is CDSSDGREQYF. CDR3 nucleotide sequence: TGTGACAGCAGTGATGGCAGAGAGCAGTACTTC.

The chain couples TRBV4-2 to TRBJ1-5; D might be TRBD1 (5 bases). V was shortened by 1 base and J by 1 base, with 11 bases between the two germline ends. This CDR3 spans 16 amino acids. Germline V gene lookup returns CDR1 LGHNA and CDR2 YNFKEQ. CDR3 DNA: TGTGCCAGCAGCCAAGGCCGGACAAAGAGCAATCAGCCCCAGCATTTT. Protein sequence: CASSQGRTKSNQPQHF.

Concerning this clonotype itself: Since a much larger clone is just one base distant, this may be a read error. The chain employs TRBV7-8 and TRBJ2-3; 7 bases fit TRBD1. CDR1 and CDR2 from the germline V gene are SGHVS and FQNEAQ. The CDR3 has 12 amino acids. V lost 1 base to trimming and J lost 11 bases; unmatched junction nucleotides: 3. The CDR3 protein is CASSLGTGEQYF. The CDR3 bases are TGTGCCAGCAGCTTAGGGACAGGAGAGCAGTATTTT.